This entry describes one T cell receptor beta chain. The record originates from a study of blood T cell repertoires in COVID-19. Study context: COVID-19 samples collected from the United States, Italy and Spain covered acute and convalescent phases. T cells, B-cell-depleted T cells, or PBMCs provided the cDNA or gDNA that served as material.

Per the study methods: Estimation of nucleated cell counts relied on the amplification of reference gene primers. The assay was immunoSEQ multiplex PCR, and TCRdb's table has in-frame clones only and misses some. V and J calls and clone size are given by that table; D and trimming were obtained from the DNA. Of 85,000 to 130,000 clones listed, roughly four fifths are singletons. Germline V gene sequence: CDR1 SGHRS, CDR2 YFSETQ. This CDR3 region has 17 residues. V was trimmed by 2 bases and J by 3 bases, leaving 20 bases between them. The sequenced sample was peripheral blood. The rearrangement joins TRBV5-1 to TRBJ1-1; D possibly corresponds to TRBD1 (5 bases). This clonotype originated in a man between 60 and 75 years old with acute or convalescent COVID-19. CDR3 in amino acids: CASSLARAAKLDTEAFF. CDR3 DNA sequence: TGCGCCAGCAGCTTAGCCAGGGCGGCAAAGTTGGACACTGAAGCTTTCTTT.